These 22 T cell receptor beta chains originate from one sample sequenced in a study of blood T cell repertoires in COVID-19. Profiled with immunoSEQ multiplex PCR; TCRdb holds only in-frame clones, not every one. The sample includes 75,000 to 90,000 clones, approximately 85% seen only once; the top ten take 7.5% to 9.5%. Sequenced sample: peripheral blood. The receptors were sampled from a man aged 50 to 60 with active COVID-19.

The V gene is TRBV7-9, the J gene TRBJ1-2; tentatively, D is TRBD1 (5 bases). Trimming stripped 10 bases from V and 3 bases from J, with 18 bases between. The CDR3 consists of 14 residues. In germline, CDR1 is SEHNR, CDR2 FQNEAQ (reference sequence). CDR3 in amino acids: CANTQGMDDYGYTF. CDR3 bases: TGTGCCAACACCCAGGGAATGGACGACTATGGCTACACCTTC.

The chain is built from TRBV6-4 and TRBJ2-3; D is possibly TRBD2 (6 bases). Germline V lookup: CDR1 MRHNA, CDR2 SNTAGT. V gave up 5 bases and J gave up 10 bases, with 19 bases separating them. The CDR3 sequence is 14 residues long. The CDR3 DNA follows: TGTGCCAGCAGTAACCGGGACTCCCTCACCCCGCAGTATTTT. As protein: CASSNRDSLTPQYF.

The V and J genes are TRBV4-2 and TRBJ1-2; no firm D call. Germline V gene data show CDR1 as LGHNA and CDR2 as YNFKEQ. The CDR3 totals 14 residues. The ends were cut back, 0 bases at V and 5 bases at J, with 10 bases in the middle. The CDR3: CASSQEGRRYGYTF. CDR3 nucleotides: TGTGCCAGCAGCCAAGAGGGCAGGAGGTATGGCTACACCTTC.

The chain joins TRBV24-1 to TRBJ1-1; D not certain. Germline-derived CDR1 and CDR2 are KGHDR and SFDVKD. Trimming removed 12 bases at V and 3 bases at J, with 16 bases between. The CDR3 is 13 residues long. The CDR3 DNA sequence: TGTGCCTCCCCCCGACACTGGGACACTGAAGCTTTCTTT. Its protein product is CASPRHWDTEAFF.

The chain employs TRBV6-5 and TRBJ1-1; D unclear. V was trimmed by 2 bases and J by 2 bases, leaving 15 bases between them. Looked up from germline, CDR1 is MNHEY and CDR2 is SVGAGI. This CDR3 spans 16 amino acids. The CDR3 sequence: CASSYLMGGVNTEAFF. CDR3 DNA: TGTGCCAGCAGTTACCTCATGGGAGGAGTCAACACTGAAGCTTTCTTT.

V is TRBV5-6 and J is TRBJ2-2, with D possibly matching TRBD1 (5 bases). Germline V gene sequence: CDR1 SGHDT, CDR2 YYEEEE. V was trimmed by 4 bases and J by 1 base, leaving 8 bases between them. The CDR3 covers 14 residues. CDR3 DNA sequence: TGTGCCAGCAGCCGACAGCGGAACACCGGGGAGCTGTTTTTT. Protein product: CASSRQRNTGELFF.

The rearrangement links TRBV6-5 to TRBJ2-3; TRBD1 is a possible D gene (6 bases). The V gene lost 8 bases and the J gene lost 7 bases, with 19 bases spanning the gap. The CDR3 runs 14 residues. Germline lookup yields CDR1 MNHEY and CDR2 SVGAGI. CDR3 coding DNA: TGTGCCAGCGGACAGTCTCCCGACGGGAATACGCAGTATTTT. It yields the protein CASGQSPDGNTQYF.

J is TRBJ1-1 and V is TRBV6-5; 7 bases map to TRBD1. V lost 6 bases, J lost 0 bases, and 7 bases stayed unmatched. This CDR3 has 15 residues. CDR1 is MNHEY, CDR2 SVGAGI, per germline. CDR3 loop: CASRGDREVNTEAFF. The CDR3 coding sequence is TGTGCCAGCAGAGGAGACAGGGAGGTGAACACTGAAGCTTTCTTT.

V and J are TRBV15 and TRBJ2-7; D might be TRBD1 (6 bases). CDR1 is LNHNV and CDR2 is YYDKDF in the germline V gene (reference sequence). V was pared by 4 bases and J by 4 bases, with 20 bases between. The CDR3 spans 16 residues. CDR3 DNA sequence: TGTGCCACCAGCATAAGAGGGGCAGGGGCCAAATACGAGCAGTACTTC. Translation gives CATSIRGAGAKYEQYF.

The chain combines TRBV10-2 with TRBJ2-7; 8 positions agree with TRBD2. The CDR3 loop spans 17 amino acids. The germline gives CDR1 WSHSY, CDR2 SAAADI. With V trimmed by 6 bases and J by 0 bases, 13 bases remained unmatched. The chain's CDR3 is CASSTGPGRGDSYEQYF. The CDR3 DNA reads TGCGCCAGCAGCACCGGTCCGGGGCGGGGGGACTCCTACGAGCAGTACTTC.

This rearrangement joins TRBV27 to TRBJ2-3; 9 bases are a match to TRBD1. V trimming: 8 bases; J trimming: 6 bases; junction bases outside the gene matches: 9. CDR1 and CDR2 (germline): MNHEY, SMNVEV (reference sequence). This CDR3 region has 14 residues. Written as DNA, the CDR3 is TGTGCCAGCGGTGACAGGGGGGGCCCGGATACGCAGTATTTT. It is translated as CASGDRGGPDTQYF.

Here the CDR3 DNA reads TGTGCCAGCAGTCTCCGAGCCTCCTACGAGCAGTACTTC. Translated, it gives CASSLRASYEQYF. This chain connects TRBV28 to TRBJ2-7, with D unresolved. CDR1 and CDR2 (germline): MDHEN, SYDVKM. The CDR3 sequence is 13 residues long. V gave up 5 bases and J gave up 0 bases, with 8 bases separating them.

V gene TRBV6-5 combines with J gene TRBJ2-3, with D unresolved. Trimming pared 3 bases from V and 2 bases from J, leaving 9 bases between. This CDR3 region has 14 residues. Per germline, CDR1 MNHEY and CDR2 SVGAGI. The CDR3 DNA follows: TGTGCCAGCAGTTATGATACAGCCACAGATACGCAGTATTTT. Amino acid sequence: CASSYDTATDTQYF.

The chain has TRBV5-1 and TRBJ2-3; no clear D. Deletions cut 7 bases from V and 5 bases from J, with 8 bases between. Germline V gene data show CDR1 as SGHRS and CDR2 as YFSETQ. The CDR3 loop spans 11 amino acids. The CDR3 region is CASEAGDTQYF. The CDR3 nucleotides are TGCGCCAGCGAAGCTGGAGATACGCAGTATTTT.

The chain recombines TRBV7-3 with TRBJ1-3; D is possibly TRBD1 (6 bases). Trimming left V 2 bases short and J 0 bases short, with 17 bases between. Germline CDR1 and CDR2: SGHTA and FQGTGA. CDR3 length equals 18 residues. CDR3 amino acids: CASSLGGPTFSSGNTIYF. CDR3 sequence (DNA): TGTGCCAGCAGCTTAGGGGGCCCGACGTTCAGCTCTGGAAACACCATATATTTT.

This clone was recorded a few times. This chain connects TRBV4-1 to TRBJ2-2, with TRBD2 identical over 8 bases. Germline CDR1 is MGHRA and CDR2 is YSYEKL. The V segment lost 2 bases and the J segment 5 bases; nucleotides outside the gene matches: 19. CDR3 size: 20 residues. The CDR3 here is CASSQRLGRRGASGTGELFF. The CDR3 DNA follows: TGCGCCAGCAGCCAACGCCTCGGTCGGCGGGGGGCATCGGGAACCGGGGAGCTGTTTTTT.

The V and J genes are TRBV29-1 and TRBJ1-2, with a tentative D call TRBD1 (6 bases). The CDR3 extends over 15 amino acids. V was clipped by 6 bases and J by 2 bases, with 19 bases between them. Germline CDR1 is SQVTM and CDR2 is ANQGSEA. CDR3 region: CSVALGGLGNYGYTF. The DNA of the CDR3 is TGCAGCGTCGCCCTGGGGGGGCTAGGGAACTATGGCTACACCTTC. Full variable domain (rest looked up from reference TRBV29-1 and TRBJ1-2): SAVISQKPSRDICQRGTSLTIQCQVDSQVTMMFWYRQQPGQSLTLIATANQGSEATYESGFVIDKFPISRPNLTFSTLTVSNMSPEDSSIYLCSVALGGLGNYGYTFGSGTRLTVV.

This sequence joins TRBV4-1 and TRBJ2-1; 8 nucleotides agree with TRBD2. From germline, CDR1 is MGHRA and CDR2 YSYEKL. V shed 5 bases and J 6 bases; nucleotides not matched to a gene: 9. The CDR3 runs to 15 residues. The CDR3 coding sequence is TGCGCCAGCAGCTCCTGGCGGGGGGAATTCAATGAGCAGTTCTTC. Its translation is CASSSWRGEFNEQFF.

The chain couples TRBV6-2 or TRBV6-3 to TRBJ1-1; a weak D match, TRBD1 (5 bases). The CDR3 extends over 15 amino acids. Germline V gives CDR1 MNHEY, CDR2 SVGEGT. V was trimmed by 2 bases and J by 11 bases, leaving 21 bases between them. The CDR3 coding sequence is TGTGCCAGCAGTTACCCTTCGCAGGGTTCGGTTTGGGCTTTCTTT. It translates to CASSYPSQGSVWAFF.

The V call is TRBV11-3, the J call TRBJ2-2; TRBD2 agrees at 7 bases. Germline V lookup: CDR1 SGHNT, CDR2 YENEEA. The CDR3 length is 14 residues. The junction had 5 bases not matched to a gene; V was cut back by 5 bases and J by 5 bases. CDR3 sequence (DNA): TGTGCCAGCAGCATCAGACTAGCAACCGGGGAGCTGTTTTTT. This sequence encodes CASSIRLATGELFF.

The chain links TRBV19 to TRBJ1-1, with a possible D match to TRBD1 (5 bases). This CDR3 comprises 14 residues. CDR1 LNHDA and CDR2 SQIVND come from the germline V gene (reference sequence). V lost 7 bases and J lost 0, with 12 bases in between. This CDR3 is CASTLGRVNTEAFF. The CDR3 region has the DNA TGTGCCAGTACTCTGGGGCGTGTGAACACTGAAGCTTTCTTT.

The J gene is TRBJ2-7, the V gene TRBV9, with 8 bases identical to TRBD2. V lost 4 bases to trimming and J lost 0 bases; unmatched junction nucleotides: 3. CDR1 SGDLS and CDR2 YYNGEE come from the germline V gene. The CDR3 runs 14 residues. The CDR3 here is CASSPLAASYEQYF. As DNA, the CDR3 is TGTGCCAGCAGCCCACTAGCGGCCTCCTACGAGCAGTACTTC.